This TCR beta chain was profiled in a study of CD8 T cells in ankylosing spondylitis. Construction of TCR beta libraries was performed using quantitative 5'-RACE with molecular barcodes. TCRdb reanalysed the 5' RACE reads using MiXCR and keeps one entry per CDR3 protein. The sample shows more than 600,000 distinct CDR3 sequences, roughly 20% of them seen only once. On this clonotype: The antigen remains undetermined.

The CDR3 runs to 16 residues. The V gene's germline CDR1 is MGHRA and CDR2 YSYEKL. The ends were cut back, 1 base at V and 4 bases at J, with 16 bases in the middle. Study results and limitations: A TCR beta motif of fewer than ten highly homologous variants appeared characteristic of ankylosing spondylitis blood. Some motif variants had been reported before (in reactive arthritis synovial fluid and blood).

The chain combines TRBV4-1 with TRBJ1-2; D is perhaps TRBD1 (6 bases). The source is a male donor with ankylosing spondylitis. Input material: blood, either unsorted or a sorted T cell fraction (not recorded which). CDR3 loop: CASSQVRSLGGYGYTF. The CDR3 nucleotides read TGCGCCAGCAGCCAAGTTAGGTCCCTAGGGGGCTATGGCTACACCTTC.